The 5 T cell receptor beta chains given below trace back to one sample, sequenced in a study of cytomegalovirus exposure and HLA in healthy donors. Libraries were prepared by immunoSEQ multiplex PCR; TCRdb keeps only in-frame clonotypes and omits some of them. The sample includes hundreds of thousands of clones, around 86% of them seen just once. Sequencing used PBMCs. All receptors come from a woman aged 18-29 years in good health and CMV-seropositive.

J is TRBJ2-1 and V is TRBV7-9; maybe TRBD2 (6 bases). Germline CDR1 is SEHNR and CDR2 is FQNEAQ (reference sequence). The V and J ends lost 5 bases and 4 bases respectively, with 18 bases between them. CDR3 length equals 16 residues. As DNA, the CDR3 is TGTGCCAGCAGCCTGCCTCGGGGACTGTATTACAATGAGCAGTTCTTC. Its protein is CASSLPRGLYYNEQFF.

This clone was counted between two and nine times. This chain links TRBV4-1 with TRBJ2-7; D perhaps matches TRBD1 (5 bases). Germline lookup yields CDR1 MGHRA and CDR2 YSYEKL. The CDR3 totals 12 residues. V lost 6 bases to trimming and J lost 6 bases, with 12 bases between them. CDR3 DNA: TGCGCCAGCAGAGGGGCCGCCGGCGAGCAGTACTTC. Translation: CASRGAAGEQYF.

This sequence joins TRBV28 and TRBJ2-1; 13 bases are a match to TRBD2. CDR3 length: 16 residues. Per the germline V gene, CDR1 is MDHEN and CDR2 is SYDVKM. V shed 6 bases, J shed 5 bases, and the junction held 7 bases outside the gene matches. This CDR3 reads CASSRWGLAGNNEQFF. CDR3 coding DNA: TGTGCCAGCAGCCGGTGGGGACTAGCGGGAAACAATGAGCAGTTCTTC.

The genes are TRBV7-9 and TRBJ2-6; D perhaps matches TRBD1 (6 bases). The CDR3 is made up of 16 amino acids. Germline V gene data show CDR1 as SEHNR and CDR2 as FQNEAQ (reference sequence). Trimming took off 5 bases at V and 0 bases at J, with 11 bases between the two ends. The CDR3 DNA follows: TGTGCCAGCAGCCAGGGGTCGGGCTCTGGGGCCAACGTCCTGACTTTC. It codes for CASSQGSGSGANVLTF. The full variable domain, rest sourced from reference TRBV7-9 and TRBJ2-6, is DTGVSQNPRHKITKRGQNVTFRCDPISEHNRLYWYRQTLGQGPEFLTYFQNEAQLEKSRLLSDRFSAERPKGSFSTLEIQRTEQGDSAMYLCASSQGSGSGANVLTFGAGSRLTVL.

The chain carries TRBV9 and TRBJ2-5; D is perhaps TRBD1 (6 bases). The V gene's germline CDR1 is SGDLS and CDR2 YYNGEE. Trimming pared 1 base from V and 3 bases from J, leaving 13 bases between. The CDR3 contains 15 residues. The CDR3 region has the DNA TGTGCCAGCAGCGTAAGAGGGGGATCCGAAGAGACCCAGTACTTC. It translates to CASSVRGGSEETQYF.